This entry concerns a single T cell receptor (beta chain). The record originates from a study of blood T cell repertoires in COVID-19. Overall study: Both acute and convalescent COVID-19 samples were obtained from the United States, Italy and Spain. Sources were T cells, B-cell-depleted T cells, or PBMCs; the material itself was cDNA or gDNA.

In the original analysis: Cell counts per sample came from amplifying reference gene primers. TCRdb keeps only in-frame clones here, not all; method: immunoSEQ multiplex PCR. V and J calls and clone size come straight from that table; D and trimming were deduced from the DNA. The sample has some 99,000 clones; roughly 80% are singletons. Trimming removed 5 bases at V and 0 bases at J, with 11 bases between. The CDR3 extends over 15 amino acids. Germline loops: CDR1 GTSNPN, CDR2 SVGIG (reference sequence). The material sequenced was peripheral blood. This TCR was recovered from an older woman with acute or convalescent COVID-19. The chain joins TRBV30 to TRBJ1-6; no definite D call. The CDR3 protein is CAWEVQSSYNSPLHF. In DNA, the CDR3 is TGTGCCTGGGAAGTACAAAGCTCCTATAATTCACCCCTCCACTTT.